A single sample gave rise to the 5 T cell receptor beta chains below, sequenced in a study of blood T cell repertoires in COVID-19. Assay used: immunoSEQ multiplex PCR; TCRdb lists only in-frame clones, some missing. This table has about 270,000 clones, more than 75% appearing once. Sequences were obtained from PBMCs or T cells enriched from blood (not recorded which). The receptors shown here come from a woman in her sixties or seventies in a cohort exposed to, infected with or recovered from COVID-19 (not recorded which).

The gene calls are TRBV6-5 and TRBJ1-4; D ambiguous. The V and J ends lost 6 bases and 1 base respectively, with 9 bases between them. This CDR3 contains 14 residues. Germline assignment: CDR1 MNHEY and CDR2 SVGAGI. The CDR3 here is CASSQSRTNEKLFF. CDR3 DNA sequence: TGTGCCAGCAGCCAAAGTAGAACTAATGAAAAACTGTTTTTT.

The chain recombines TRBV4-3 with TRBJ2-1, with D hard to call. The CDR3 contains 16 residues. Trimming took off 0 bases at V and 0 bases at J, with 9 bases between the two ends. CDR1 is LGHNA, CDR2 YSLEER, per germline. The CDR3 spells CASSQELESSYNEQFF. The CDR3 bases are TGCGCCAGCAGCCAAGAGTTGGAGAGCTCCTACAATGAGCAGTTCTTC.

The CDR3 DNA sequence: TGTGCCAGCTCACAAACCGGGACAGGGGGATCCTACAATGAGCAGTTCTTC. Protein: CASSQTGTGGSYNEQFF. The V gene is TRBV18, the J gene TRBJ2-1; 11 nucleotides agree with TRBD1. Losses at the gene ends were 4 bases for V and 1 base for J; bases not matched to a gene: 6. CDR1 is KGHSH, CDR2 LQKENI, per germline. This CDR3 has 17 residues.

This rearrangement joins TRBV15 to TRBJ2-7; 14 bases match TRBD2. Germline loops: CDR1 LNHNV, CDR2 YYDKDF (reference sequence). The CDR3 spans 15 residues. The V and J ends lost 3 bases and 6 bases, in that order; junction bases with no gene match: 4. CDR3 loop: CATSRGTSGRLEQYF. In DNA form, the CDR3 reads TGTGCCACCAGCAGGGGGACTAGCGGGAGACTCGAGCAGTACTTC.

This sequence joins TRBV12-3 or TRBV12-4 and TRBJ1-5; a possible D gene is TRBD1 (5 bases). The CDR3 length is 13 residues. V was shortened by 7 bases and J by 3 bases, with 10 bases between the two germline ends. The CDR3 DNA sequence: TGTGCCAGCAAATTAGGGGCCAATCAGCCCCAGCATTTT. Amino acid sequence: CASKLGANQPQHF.